One sample yielded the 12 T cell receptor beta chains listed below, sequenced in a study of vaccination and CD4 T cells after COVID-19. Cultured CD4+ T cells had their DNA profiled by the Oncomine TCR Beta short-read assay. TCRdb analysed the PCR reads with MiXCR anew, one entry per CDR3 protein. The profile covers 9,000 to 10,000 distinct CDR3 sequences, with 45% appearing a single time and more than 10% taken by the ten largest. Treatment denoted: roughly ten-day PBMC culture with coronavirus spike peptide pools or control peptides (ViraFEST assay). These TCRs' antigens remain unknown. Sequencing was done on a sample of CD4+ T cells from blood, cultured in vitro. The source is a human donor who had recovered from COVID-19.

The chain recombines TRBV27 with TRBJ1-6, with D hard to call. The germline CDR1 and CDR2 sequences are MNHEY and SMNVEV (reference sequence). The V and J ends lost 3 bases and 0 bases respectively, with 6 bases between them. The CDR3 runs 15 residues. The DNA for the CDR3 is TGTGCCAGCAGTTTGGAGAGCTCCTATAATTCACCCCTCCACTTT. Protein sequence: CASSLESSYNSPLHF.

The chain links TRBV6-2 or TRBV6-3 to TRBJ1-1; D possibly corresponds to TRBD1 (6 bases). This CDR3 spans 16 amino acids. V lost 2 bases, J lost 0 bases, and 13 bases lay in between. Germline V CDR1 and CDR2: MNHEY, SVGEGT. The CDR3: CASSYKTGALNTEAFF. The DNA for the CDR3 is TGTGCCAGCAGTTACAAGACAGGAGCCCTGAACACTGAAGCTTTCTTT.

This clonotype was found once. V and J are TRBV5-1 and TRBJ2-7, with D perhaps TRBD1 (6 bases). V lost 4 bases, J lost 3 bases, and 11 bases lay in between. Germline lookup yields CDR1 SGHRS and CDR2 YFSETQ. The CDR3 covers 13 residues. The CDR3 nucleotides read TGCGCCAGCAGCCCAGGGACATACTACGAGCAGTACTTC. This translates into CASSPGTYYEQYF.

The chain is built from TRBV6-1 and TRBJ2-3; 9 bases agree with TRBD2. This CDR3 contains 14 residues. The V gene end was trimmed by 7 bases and the J gene end by 5 bases; junction bases not matched to a gene: 7. In germline, CDR1 is MNHNS, CDR2 SASEGT. CDR3 nucleotides: TGTGCCAGCAAGGGCCTAGCGGGGAGAGATACGCAGTATTTT. Translated: CASKGLAGRDTQYF.

This clonotype was found a few times. The chain joins TRBV10-3 to TRBJ1-1, with a tentative D call TRBD1 (5 bases). The CDR3 consists of 14 residues. The V end lost 10 bases, the J end lost 5 bases, and 20 bases lay between the germline ends. Germline V gene data show CDR1 as ENHRY and CDR2 as SYGVKD. The CDR3 DNA follows: TGTGCCACCAACCGGGAGGGGAAGCGGACTGAAGCTTTCTTT. Translation gives CATNREGKRTEAFF.

V and J are TRBV7-8 and TRBJ1-2; D not certain. V lost 2 bases and J 4 bases, leaving 14 bases between the germline ends. The CDR3 extends over 15 amino acids. Germline CDR1 and CDR2: SGHVS and FQNEAQ. CDR3 protein: CASSLLTNGGYGYTF. The CDR3 DNA sequence: TGTGCCAGCAGCTTATTAACAAACGGTGGCTATGGCTACACCTTC.

A word on this clonotype: At one of its ends the junction is not consistent with the germline gene, which may arise from a read error. Written as DNA, the CDR3 is TGTGCCAGCGGTGACATCAGGGGAGCCCAGCATTTT. This encodes CASGDIRGAQHF. The chain recombines TRBV25-1 with TRBJ1-5; D is possibly TRBD1 (6 bases). This CDR3 contains 12 residues. Germline assignment: CDR1 MGHDK and CDR2 SYGVNS.

This clonotype was observed a few times. The rearrangement links TRBV6-1 to TRBJ1-5, with D unresolved. The V end lost 6 bases, the J end lost 2 bases, and 11 bases lay between the germline ends. Germline CDR1 reads MNHNS; CDR2 reads SASEGT. CDR3 length: 14 amino acids. This chain's CDR3 is CASREYTGNQPQHF. Written as DNA, the CDR3 is TGTGCCAGCAGGGAGTATACCGGCAATCAGCCCCAGCATTTT.

A few counts support this clonotype. The rearrangement uses TRBV24-1 and TRBJ2-3, with D possibly being TRBD2 (6 bases). The V gene lost 4 bases and the J gene lost 2 bases, with 18 bases spanning the gap. The CDR3 is made up of 17 amino acids. CDR1 and CDR2 from the germline V gene are KGHDR and SFDVKD. The CDR3 protein is CATSESGTFTYTDTQYF. CDR3 DNA sequence: TGTGCCACCAGTGAGTCCGGGACTTTCACGTACACAGATACGCAGTATTTT.

A word on this clonotype: At one end, the junction sequence differs from germline, possibly due to a read error. The J gene is TRBJ1-6, the V gene TRBV12-3 or TRBV12-4; maybe TRBD1 (5 bases). This CDR3 spans 13 amino acids. CDR3 sequence reads: CATSRGINSPLHF. CDR3 nucleotides: TGTGCCACCAGTCGGGGGATTAATTCACCCCTCCACTTT.

The CDR3 loop is CASTPFGGRTQETQYF. DNA for the CDR3: TGCGCCAGCACACCCTTTGGCGGGAGGACCCAAGAGACCCAGTACTTC. The rearrangement uses TRBV10-1 and TRBJ2-5; 8 positions match TRBD2. Germline-derived CDR1 and CDR2 are WNHNN and SYGVQD (reference sequence). The V and J ends lost 7 bases and 1 base, in that order; junction bases with no gene match: 11. This CDR3 is 16 amino acids long.

By share of the sample, this clonotype is medium-sized (0.01 to 0.1%). V usage is TRBV6-1 and J usage is TRBJ1-1; D is undetermined. The CDR3 covers 15 residues. The germline gives CDR1 MNHNS, CDR2 SASEGT. Trimming removed 5 bases from V and 1 base from J, with 14 bases in between. CDR3 in DNA: TGTGCCAGCAGTCCGGTTCGGGTCGGGAACACTGAAGCTTTCTTT. Translating gives CASSPVRVGNTEAFF.